The 15 T cell receptor beta chains given below trace back to one sample, sequenced in a study of cytomegalovirus exposure and HLA in healthy donors. PCR involved 60 Vbeta and 13 Jbeta primers. Assay used: immunoSEQ multiplex PCR; TCRdb lists only in-frame clones, some missing. The table records fewer than 200,000 clones, 70% to 80% of them present only once. Sequencing input: PBMCs. The receptors originated from a female donor in good health and CMV-seronegative.

The V and J genes are TRBV7-6 and TRBJ2-5; tentative D call: TRBD2 (6 bases). Germline CDR1 SGHVS, CDR2 FNYEAQ. Trimming removed 7 bases at V and 5 bases at J, with 17 bases between. The CDR3 is made up of 14 amino acids. CDR3 amino acids: CASTQRTIRETQYF. CDR3 bases: TGTGCCAGCACCCAACGGACTATTCGGGAGACCCAGTACTTC.

The table lists this clone with a count of one. The genes are TRBV4-2 and TRBJ2-3, with 7 bases aligning to TRBD1. The CDR3 loop spans 17 amino acids. V was pared by 3 bases and J by 2 bases, with 11 bases of the junction left unmatched. Germline assignment: CDR1 LGHNA and CDR2 YNFKEQ. For the CDR3, the DNA is TGTGCCAGCAGCCAGGGGCAGGGGGACCTACACACAGATACGCAGTATTTT. Residues: CASSQGQGDLHTDTQYF.

This chain links TRBV11-3 with TRBJ2-1; weak D call: TRBD2 (6 bases). The CDR3 is 14 amino acids. V was pared by 1 base and J by 2 bases, with 6 bases between. Germline V gives CDR1 SGHNT, CDR2 YENEEA. CDR3 residues: CASSLGRAYNEQFF. The CDR3 bases are TGTGCCAGCAGCTTAGGGAGGGCCTACAATGAGCAGTTCTTC.

To note about this clone: One end of the junction does not line up with germline, which may come from a read error. This CDR3 is also generated by other DNA sequences in the sample. This chain joins TRBV6-5 and TRBJ2-7; unclear D gene. This CDR3 is built from 14 residues. The V gene's germline CDR1 is MNHEY and CDR2 SVGAGI. CDR3 bases: TGTGCCAGCAGCTACTCCCCGGGTTCGCACGAGCAGTACTTC. This encodes CASSYSPGSHEQYF.

This sequence joins TRBV6-1 and TRBJ1-4; D call uncertain. Germline lookup yields CDR1 MNHNS and CDR2 SASEGT. The length of the CDR3 is 13 residues. V was cut by 10 bases and J by 1 base, with 10 bases left in between. The chain's CDR3 is CATLYLTNEKLFF. The CDR3 region has the DNA TGTGCCACCCTTTATTTAACTAATGAAAAACTGTTTTTT.

J is TRBJ1-5 and V is TRBV28; possible D gene TRBD1, 6 bases. CDR1 is MDHEN, CDR2 SYDVKM, per germline. The CDR3 is made up of 15 amino acids. V was clipped by 5 bases and J by 3 bases, with 14 bases between them. The DNA for the CDR3 is TGTGCCAGCAGTCCACTGGGACATATCAATCAGCCCCAGCATTTT. It encodes CASSPLGHINQPQHF.

The rearrangement uses TRBV7-2 and TRBJ2-2; D might be TRBD2 (7 bases). Germline V gives CDR1 SGHTA, CDR2 FQGNSA. The CDR3 length is 16 residues. Trimming stripped 3 bases from V and 5 bases from J, with 16 bases between. In nucleotides, the CDR3 is TGTGCCAGCAGCTTCCTTGGGGGGGCGCGAACCGGGGAGCTGTTTTTT. Translated, it gives CASSFLGGARTGELFF.

As regards this clone: This sample also contains other DNA sequences that code for the same CDR3. The CDR3 DNA sequence: TGTGCCAGCAGCCAAGATGGCGGGGGAACAGATACGCAGTATTTT. It is translated as CASSQDGGGTDTQYF. The gene calls are TRBV4-2 and TRBJ2-3; TRBD2 matches at 7 bases. The V gene's germline CDR1 is LGHNA and CDR2 YNFKEQ. V dropped 0 bases and J dropped 3; count of bases not matched to a gene: 3. The CDR3 covers 15 residues.

A single count supports this clone. This chain uses TRBV11-2 with TRBJ1-1, with D hard to call. Deletions cut 2 bases from V and 0 bases from J, with 7 bases between. CDR3 length: 14 residues. Germline V gene sequence: CDR1 SGHAT, CDR2 FQNNGV. CDR3 residues: CASSLILMNTEAFF. CDR3 bases: TGTGCCAGCAGCTTAATCCTTATGAACACTGAAGCTTTCTTT.

This clone was seen once. The chain recombines TRBV12-2 with TRBJ1-1; the D call in the table, TRBD1, was not verified against the DNA. TRBV12-2 is a pseudogene. The CDR3 contains 22 residues. The CDR3 nucleotides are TGTGCAAGTCGCTTAGGATCCTCGCGATCTTGTCGTCGGGACAGGGGGCCGACTGAAGCTTTCTTT. This gives the protein CASRLGSSRSCRRDRGPTEAFF.

The rearrangement joins TRBV7-9 to TRBJ1-1; D ambiguous. Trimming took off 1 base at V and 0 bases at J, with 6 bases between the two ends. The CDR3 sequence is 14 residues long. The germline V gene has CDR1 SEHNR and CDR2 FQNEAQ (reference sequence). The CDR3 DNA follows: TGTGCCAGCAGCTTAGGACTTATGAACACTGAAGCTTTCTTT. Protein product: CASSLGLMNTEAFF.

The chain links TRBV7-9 to TRBJ2-7, with no clear D. The CDR3 spans 14 residues. Germline CDR1 reads SEHNR; CDR2 reads FQNEAQ (reference sequence). V dropped 1 base and J dropped 1 base, with 8 bases sitting between them. As DNA, the CDR3 is TGTGCCAGCAGCTTAGTCCAGTCTTCCTACGAGCAGTACTTC. Translated, it gives CASSLVQSSYEQYF.

The chain is built from TRBV5-1 and TRBJ2-2; a possible D gene is TRBD1 (5 bases). This CDR3 has 15 amino acids. Trimming shortened V by 4 bases and J by 8 bases, and 18 bases separated the two germline ends. Germline values: CDR1 SGHRS, CDR2 YFSETQ. The CDR3 DNA reads TGCGCCAGCAGCGCCGGACACGTCTACGGGGGGGAGCTGTTTTTT. Translation: CASSAGHVYGGELFF.

V gene TRBV27 combines with J gene TRBJ1-2, with D tentatively TRBD1 (6 bases). CDR1 and CDR2 from the germline V gene are MNHEY and SMNVEV (reference sequence). V was shortened by 8 bases and J by 6 bases, with 19 bases between the two germline ends. CDR3 length equals 14 residues. In nucleotides, the CDR3 is TGTGCCAGCGGGGGGGCAGCGGAGGTCCATGGCTACACCTTC. It yields the protein CASGGAAEVHGYTF.

Points on this clone: The same CDR3 is also encoded by other DNA sequences in this sample. This chain connects TRBV6-5 to TRBJ1-6; TRBD1 might be the D (5 bases). CDR1 is MNHEY, CDR2 SVGAGI, per germline. The CDR3 sequence is 13 residues long. The V gene lost 2 bases and the J gene lost 7 bases, with 6 bases spanning the gap. The CDR3 region has the DNA TGTGCCAGCAGTTACCGGGGGAATTCACCCCTCCACTTT. Amino acids: CASSYRGNSPLHF.